This entry lists 18 T cell receptor beta chains sequenced from one sample in a study of T cells in Graves' hyperthyroidism and ophthalmopathy. Amplified TCR beta CDR3 regions derived from RNA transcripts. The HTBI set primed first-round TCR CDR3 RT-PCR. TCRdb re-called the multiplex PCR reads with MiXCR, one entry per CDR3 protein. This sample yields under 350,000 distinct CDR3 sequences, of which under 25% are seen a single time; 50% belongs to the top ten. Sequenced sample: blood. The receptors derive from a woman in her fifties or sixties with Graves' hyperthyroidism.

Here the CDR3 DNA reads TGTGCCAGCAGATCTGGGACAGGGGGTAGTCAGCCCCAGCATTTT. It codes for CASRSGTGGSQPQHF. The V gene is TRBV6-1, the J gene TRBJ1-5; TRBD1 aligns across 11 bases. V shed 6 bases and J 6 bases; nucleotides not matched to a gene: 7. The CDR3 runs 15 residues. Germline CDR1 reads MNHNS; CDR2 reads SASEGT.

This clonotype was counted at least ten times. This chain connects TRBV6-1 to TRBJ1-1, with 8 bases fitting TRBD1. The CDR3 totals 12 residues. Germline V gene lookup returns CDR1 MNHNS and CDR2 SASEGT. J gave up 11 bases and V 7 bases, and 9 bases lay outside the gene matches. The CDR3 DNA is TGTGCCAGCAAAGGCGGGGGGACAGGCGCTTTCTTT. Amino acid sequence: CASKGGGTGAFF.

This clonotype was counted only a few times. The V and J genes are TRBV6-6 and TRBJ2-2; D remains ambiguous. V was trimmed by 0 bases and J by 3 bases, leaving 2 bases between them. This CDR3 has 13 residues. Germline CDR1 reads MNHNY; CDR2 reads SVGAGI (reference sequence). In DNA, the CDR3 is TGTGCCAGCAGTTACTCGTACACCGGGGAGCTGTTTTTT. Its translation: CASSYSYTGELFF.

This clonotype was counted ten times or more. The chain uses TRBV18 and TRBJ2-5, with no clear D. V was clipped by 1 base and J by 7 bases, with 13 bases between them. Germline V gene lookup returns CDR1 KGHSH and CDR2 LQKENI. The CDR3 has 14 residues. Here the CDR3 reads CASSPLRIGATQYF. Written as DNA, the CDR3 is TGTGCCAGCTCACCACTTAGAATCGGCGCGACCCAGTACTTC.

This chain uses TRBV20-1 with TRBJ2-3; D is possibly TRBD2 (5 bases). CDR1 DFQATT and CDR2 SNEGSKA come from the germline V gene (reference sequence). The CDR3 has 14 amino acids. The V end lost 1 base, the J end lost 2 bases, and 10 bases lay between the germline ends. CDR3 amino acids: CSARGAGVTDTQYF. For the CDR3, the DNA is TGCAGTGCTAGAGGGGCCGGGGTCACAGATACGCAGTATTTT.

The chain is built from TRBV24-1 and TRBJ2-1; unclear D gene. The CDR3 has 14 amino acids. V was pared by 8 bases and J by 2 bases, with 12 bases between. Germline assignment: CDR1 KGHDR and CDR2 SFDVKD. CDR3 in DNA: TGTGCCACCACAGGACCGGGCACCTACAATGAGCAGTTCTTC. Its protein product is CATTGPGTYNEQFF.

The chain is built from TRBV20-1 and TRBJ2-4; D remains ambiguous. Germline V CDR1 and CDR2: DFQATT, SNEGSKA (reference sequence). There are 15 residues in the CDR3. Trimming removed 6 bases at V and 0 bases at J, with 15 bases between. The CDR3 sequence is CSADLGSAAKNIQYF. In DNA form, the CDR3 reads TGCAGTGCCGACTTGGGGTCCGCAGCCAAAAACATTCAGTACTTC.

This clonotype was detected only a few times. V gene TRBV29-1 combines with J gene TRBJ2-7; possible D gene TRBD1, 5 bases. V was pared by 7 bases and J by 1 base, with 11 bases between. This CDR3 region has 12 residues. Germline lookup yields CDR1 SQVTM and CDR2 ANQGSEA. In DNA form, the CDR3 reads TGCAGCGCGCTGGGGCGGTCCTACGAGCAGTACTTC. Protein: CSALGRSYEQYF.

The V call is TRBV11-2, the J call TRBJ2-5; TRBD1 matches at 7 bases. This CDR3 has 13 residues. The germline CDR1 and CDR2 sequences are SGHAT and FQNNGV. V was clipped by 3 bases and J by 5 bases; unmatched bases: 3. The CDR3 nucleotides read TGTGCCAGCAGCTTTGACAGGGTTGAGACCCAGTACTTC. It codes for CASSFDRVETQYF.

This clonotype was recorded at least ten times. The V call is TRBV7-2, the J call TRBJ2-3, with D unclear. The CDR3 runs to 11 residues. Germline loops: CDR1 SGHTA, CDR2 FQGNSA. Trimming took off 3 bases at V and 7 bases at J, with 5 bases between the two ends. The CDR3 nucleotides are TGTGCCAGCAGCTTGGAGTATACGCAGTATTTT. Translated: CASSLEYTQYF.

This clonotype has a count of ten or more. The chain couples TRBV5-1 to TRBJ1-1; TRBD1 agrees at 11 bases. Looked up from germline, CDR1 is SGHRS and CDR2 is YFSETQ. V trimming: 4 bases; J trimming: 2 bases; junction bases outside the gene matches: 4. The CDR3 is 15 residues long. CDR3: CASSTGTGGNTEAFF. CDR3 DNA sequence: TGCGCCAGCAGCACCGGGACAGGGGGAAACACTGAAGCTTTCTTT.

At least ten counts were recorded for this clonotype. The chain joins TRBV2 to TRBJ2-1, with 7 positions matching TRBD1. V lost 4 bases and J lost 7; bases outside the gene matches: 10. CDR1 and CDR2 from the germline V gene are SNHLY and FYNNEI. This CDR3 has 15 residues. In nucleotides, the CDR3 is TGTGCCAGCAGTGTCCACAGGGGTATAGGAAATGAGCAGTTCTTC. Its translation is CASSVHRGIGNEQFF.

This clonotype was observed many times. CDR3 sequence reads: CASIPQGRTEAFF. The CDR3 DNA follows: TGTGCCAGCATACCTCAGGGGCGAACTGAAGCTTTCTTT. The V call is TRBV27, the J call TRBJ1-1, with a tentative D call TRBD1 (6 bases). Trimming shortened V by 7 bases and J by 5 bases, and 14 bases separated the two germline ends. The CDR3 has 13 residues. The germline gives CDR1 MNHEY, CDR2 SMNVEV (reference sequence).

This clonotype came up many times. The chain has TRBV12-3 or TRBV12-4 and TRBJ1-5; the D is unclear. V was pared by 5 bases and J by 1 base, with 15 bases between. The CDR3 totals 16 residues. CDR3 protein: CASSTASGLSNQPQHF. The CDR3 coding sequence is TGTGCCAGCAGTACCGCCTCTGGTTTGAGCAATCAGCCCCAGCATTTT.

The V gene is TRBV4-2, the J gene TRBJ2-7; 7 bases are shared with TRBD2. Germline lookup yields CDR1 LGHNA and CDR2 YNFKEQ. This CDR3 comprises 16 residues. V gave up 1 base and J gave up 2 bases; unmatched junction bases: 8. CDR3 loop: CASSQAGGGGAYEQYF. In DNA form, the CDR3 reads TGTGCCAGCAGCCAAGCGGGCGGGGGAGGAGCCTACGAGCAGTACTTC.

V usage is TRBV18 and J usage is TRBJ2-3; D is possibly TRBD1 (5 bases). There are 14 residues in the CDR3. Germline values: CDR1 KGHSH, CDR2 LQKENI. V was pared by 2 bases and J by 3 bases, with 9 bases between. The CDR3 region has the DNA TGTGCCAGCTCACCAGGACACGTAACAGATACGCAGTATTTT. It encodes CASSPGHVTDTQYF.

This clonotype occurred many times. The V and J genes are TRBV11-3 and TRBJ1-6; TRBD1 aligns across 7 bases. V lost 4 bases, J lost 7 bases, and 10 bases stayed unmatched. Germline V lookup: CDR1 SGHNT, CDR2 YENEEA. This CDR3 region has 16 residues. In DNA, the CDR3 is TGTGCCAGCAGCTCTGGCCCGACAGGGCGGAATTCACCCCTCCACTTT. This sequence encodes CASSSGPTGRNSPLHF.

There are a few counts of this clonotype. This chain links TRBV2 with TRBJ1-2, with D perhaps matching TRBD1 (6 bases). The CDR3 is made up of 13 amino acids. In germline, CDR1 is SNHLY, CDR2 FYNNEI. The V and J ends lost 6 bases and 1 base respectively, with 9 bases between them. In DNA, the CDR3 is TGTGCCAGCAGGCGGACAGATAACTATGGCTACACCTTC. Residues: CASRRTDNYGYTF.